Following are 25 T cell receptor beta chains from one sample sequenced in a study of T cell responses to AZD1222 COVID-19 vaccine. The data were produced by immunoSEQ multiplex PCR, yet TCRdb's version contains in-frame clones alone and is incomplete. In the table there are 18,000 or so clones, around 92% of which are singletons. The source material was peripheral blood, sampled 28 days after the second AZD1222 dose. The receptors shown here come from an adult who received the AZD1222 COVID-19 vaccine.

The chain couples TRBV5-1 to TRBJ1-3; D is unresolved. Germline-derived CDR1 and CDR2 are SGHRS and YFSETQ. This CDR3 has 14 amino acids. V dropped 4 bases and J dropped 4 bases, with 12 bases sitting between them. CDR3 protein: CASSLGETGNTIYF. The CDR3 DNA reads as TGCGCCAGCAGCCTCGGGGAAACGGGAAACACCATATATTTT.

The V and J genes are TRBV5-4 and TRBJ2-5; TRBD1 matches at 7 bases. The CDR3 has 15 residues. Germline V lookup: CDR1 SGHNT, CDR2 YYREEE (reference sequence). V lost 3 bases and J lost 5; bases outside the gene matches: 10. CDR3 protein: CASSSPSGGRETQYF. CDR3 sequence (DNA): TGTGCCAGCAGCTCCCCCTCAGGGGGTAGGGAGACCCAGTACTTC. Based on the CDR3 plus reference TRBV5-4 and TRBJ2-5, the full variable domain is ETGVTQSPTHLIKTRGQQVTLRCSSQSGHNTVSWYQQALGQGPQFIFQYYREEENGRGNFPPRFSGLQFPNYSSELNVNALELDDSALYLCASSSPSGGRETQYFGPGTRLLVL.

This clone was detected once. The chain combines TRBV6-4 with TRBJ1-2; D may be TRBD1 (5 bases). The germline V and J ends were trimmed by 4 bases and 4 bases, with 10 bases remaining between them. This CDR3 region has 13 residues. Germline V gives CDR1 MRHNA, CDR2 SNTAGT. The CDR3 reads CASSGQHGYGYTF. CDR3 bases: TGTGCCAGCAGTGGACAGCACGGCTATGGCTACACCTTC.

This clone was seen a single time. The chain links TRBV6-5 to TRBJ1-2; D unclear. V was cut by 6 bases and J by 8 bases, with 10 bases left in between. In germline, CDR1 is MNHEY, CDR2 SVGAGI. The CDR3 contains 11 residues. CDR3 region: CASRSSGGYTF. Here the CDR3 DNA reads TGTGCCAGCAGGTCTTCGGGCGGCTACACCTTC.

This clone was seen a single time. The chain couples TRBV5-1 to TRBJ1-1, with 7 nucleotides matching TRBD1. The germline V gene has CDR1 SGHRS and CDR2 YFSETQ. V gave up 3 bases and J gave up 1 base; unmatched junction bases: 12. The CDR3 extends over 17 amino acids. CDR3 sequence reads: CASSSPHSGTANTEAFF. The CDR3 nucleotides are TGCGCCAGCAGCTCCCCGCACTCCGGGACAGCGAACACTGAAGCTTTCTTT.

This clone was seen only a few times. The chain has TRBV9 and TRBJ2-3, with a possible D match to TRBD1 (6 bases). V lost 2 bases, J lost 0 bases, and 10 bases lay in between. Germline V lookup: CDR1 SGDLS, CDR2 YYNGEE. The CDR3 sequence is 15 residues long. CDR3 nucleotides: TGTGCCAGCAGCGTCCTAGGGGGAAGCACAGATACGCAGTATTTT. This encodes CASSVLGGSTDTQYF.

This chain joins TRBV7-9 and TRBJ2-1; the match to TRBD2 covers 8 bases. This CDR3 contains 14 residues. The V and J ends lost 7 bases and 7 bases, in that order; junction bases with no gene match: 9. Germline lookup yields CDR1 SEHNR and CDR2 FQNEAQ (reference sequence). CDR3 bases: TGTGCCAGCAACTTCGGACTAGCAGGGAATGAGCAGTTCTTC. It specifies CASNFGLAGNEQFF.

This rearrangement joins TRBV19 to TRBJ1-2, with D perhaps TRBD1 (6 bases). V was trimmed by 5 bases and J by 2 bases, leaving 24 bases between them. This CDR3 is 18 amino acids long. CDR1 and CDR2 (germline): LNHDA, SQIVND (reference sequence). This chain's CDR3 is CASSSTGWETGLNYGYTF. In nucleotides, the CDR3 is TGTGCCAGTAGTTCAACGGGTTGGGAGACAGGACTAAACTATGGCTACACCTTC.

The chain joins TRBV3-1 (or the pseudogene TRBV3-2) to TRBJ2-3, with D perhaps matching TRBD2 (6 bases). V lost 5 bases and J 5 bases, leaving 11 bases between the germline ends. There are 13 residues in the CDR3. Germline CDR1 is LGHDT and CDR2 is YNNKEL (reference sequence). The CDR3 sequence: CASSYGTEDTQYF. The CDR3 DNA sequence: TGTGCCAGCAGCTATGGGACTGAAGATACGCAGTATTTT.

This clone was observed once. The chain couples TRBV6-1 to TRBJ2-7, with 7 bases matching TRBD2. The CDR3 length is 14 residues. V lost 2 bases and J lost 6; bases outside the gene matches: 7. Germline V gene sequence: CDR1 MNHNS, CDR2 SASEGT. In DNA, the CDR3 is TGTGCCAGCAGTGAATCTAGCGGAGTTCCCGAGCAGTACTTC. The encoded protein is CASSESSGVPEQYF.

The chain combines TRBV7-8 with TRBJ2-1; 12 bases align to TRBD2. CDR1 is SGHVS, CDR2 FQNEAQ, per germline. V lost 1 base to trimming and J lost 6 bases; unmatched junction nucleotides: 10. The CDR3 length is 18 residues. For the CDR3, the DNA is TGTGCCAGCAGCTTAGTTCCTAGCGGGGGGGTAACACCCAATGAGCAGTTCTTC. Its protein product is CASSLVPSGGVTPNEQFF.

The chain couples TRBV18 to TRBJ1-2, with D possibly being TRBD1 (5 bases). The germline V gene encodes CDR1 KGHSH and CDR2 LQKENI. This CDR3 spans 13 amino acids. V lost 6 bases and J lost 2, with 10 bases in between. The CDR3 nucleotides are TGTGCCAGCTCGGAGGACATGAACTATGGCTACACCTTC. Its translation is CASSEDMNYGYTF.

The rearrangement uses TRBV19 and TRBJ2-5; a weak D match, TRBD1 (6 bases). The germline CDR1 and CDR2 sequences are LNHDA and SQIVND (reference sequence). V was shortened by 6 bases and J by 6 bases, with 17 bases between the two germline ends. This CDR3 comprises 14 residues. In DNA form, the CDR3 reads TGTGCCAGTAGCCACGGCCAGGGGATCAAGACCCAGTACTTC. Encoded protein: CASSHGQGIKTQYF.

This sequence joins TRBV24-1 and TRBJ1-5; 8 bases match TRBD1. The CDR3 covers 16 residues. Germline trimming cut 2 bases from V and 3 bases from J; bases unmatched to any gene: 5. Germline V CDR1 and CDR2: KGHDR, SFDVKD. The DNA of the CDR3 is TGTGCCACCAGTGATTCCCAGGGGGCAGACAATCAGCCCCAGCATTTT. Its protein is CATSDSQGADNQPQHF.

This rearrangement joins TRBV3-1 (or the pseudogene TRBV3-2) to TRBJ1-1, with a tentative D call TRBD1 (5 bases). Trimming removed 3 bases at V and 0 bases at J, with 5 bases between. Germline V gives CDR1 LGHDT, CDR2 YNNKEL (reference sequence). The CDR3 extends over 13 amino acids. The CDR3 region has the DNA TGTGCCAGCAGCCAGGGGCTGAACACTGAAGCTTTCTTT. Translating it yields CASSQGLNTEAFF.

V is TRBV28 and J is TRBJ1-2; D unresolved. The CDR3 runs to 15 residues. Germline V gene sequence: CDR1 MDHEN, CDR2 SYDVKM. The V and J ends lost 4 bases and 4 bases respectively, with 16 bases between them. This CDR3 reads CASSYSYGVSYGYTF. CDR3 sequence (DNA): TGTGCCAGCAGTTATAGTTACGGTGTGAGCTATGGCTACACCTTC.

V and J are TRBV5-1 and TRBJ2-5; 11 bases line up with TRBD2. The junction had 12 bases not matched to a gene; V was cut back by 6 bases and J by 5 bases. CDR1 is SGHRS and CDR2 is YFSETQ in the germline V gene. The CDR3 extends over 16 amino acids. CDR3 DNA: TGCGCCAGCACCATTAGTAGCGGGAGGGCCAGGGAGACCCAGTACTTC. Amino acid sequence: CASTISSGRARETQYF.

This clone was found a few times. The gene calls are TRBV18 and TRBJ1-3; D unresolved. Germline values: CDR1 KGHSH, CDR2 LQKENI. This CDR3 has 12 amino acids. The germline V and J ends were trimmed by 7 bases and 4 bases, with 8 bases remaining between them. The CDR3 DNA reads TGTGCCAGCTTATCAGCAGGAAACACCATATATTTT. Translating it yields CASLSAGNTIYF. Variable domain in full (rest from reference TRBV18 and TRBJ1-3): NAGVMQNPRHLVRRRGQEARLRCSPMKGHSHVYWYRQLPEEGLKFMVYLQKENIIDESGMPKERFSAEFPKEGPSILRIQQVVRGDSAAYFCASLSAGNTIYFGEGSWLTVV.

The chain uses TRBV29-1 and TRBJ2-2; D ambiguous. This CDR3 is built from 11 residues. Germline assignment: CDR1 SQVTM and CDR2 ANQGSEA. The germline V and J ends were trimmed by 3 bases and 7 bases, with 6 bases remaining between them. The CDR3 DNA is TGCAGCGTTGAGGGTCTCGGGGAGCTGTTTTTT. The encoded protein is CSVEGLGELFF.

J is TRBJ2-3 and V is TRBV19; 8 nucleotides agree with TRBD1. This CDR3 contains 16 residues. Trimming took 7 bases from V and 0 from J; bases not matched to a gene: 9. Germline V CDR1 and CDR2: LNHDA, SQIVND (reference sequence). The CDR3 region is CASKGRQGMSTDTQYF. In DNA form, the CDR3 reads TGTGCCAGTAAGGGCCGACAGGGGATGAGCACAGATACGCAGTATTTT.

The rearrangement joins TRBV4-2 to TRBJ1-2; possibly TRBD1 for D (5 bases). This CDR3 region has 15 residues. Germline CDR1 is LGHNA and CDR2 is YNFKEQ. The V end was cut by 0 bases, the J end by 4 bases, with 12 bases between. The CDR3 protein is CASSQEIQDSYGYTF. CDR3 in DNA: TGTGCCAGCAGCCAAGAAATCCAAGACAGCTATGGCTACACCTTC.

The rearrangement links TRBV18 to TRBJ1-4; D remains ambiguous. Germline CDR1 KGHSH, CDR2 LQKENI. The CDR3 covers 18 residues. Deletions cut 2 bases from V and 4 bases from J, with 20 bases between. CDR3 residues: CASSPFPIIGLNNEKLFF. The CDR3 DNA reads TGTGCCAGCTCACCATTCCCCATAATAGGGCTAAATAATGAAAAACTGTTTTTT.

The chain uses TRBV4-1 and TRBJ1-5; TRBD1 is a possible D gene (6 bases). Germline lookup yields CDR1 MGHRA and CDR2 YSYEKL. The V end lost 1 base, the J end lost 7 bases, and 20 bases lay between the germline ends. This CDR3 is built from 17 residues. CDR3 region: CASSQAPIRGAGQPQHF. CDR3 nucleotides: TGCGCCAGCAGCCAAGCCCCTATCCGGGGGGCGGGACAGCCCCAGCATTTT.

The rearrangement joins TRBV7-8 to TRBJ1-3; 7 nucleotides align to TRBD1. Germline CDR1 reads SGHVS; CDR2 reads FQNEAQ. The length of the CDR3 is 15 residues. V shed 5 bases and J 4 bases; nucleotides not matched to a gene: 8. CDR3 in DNA: TGTGCCAGCAGCCCCGGCCTGGGACAGGGAAACACCATATATTTT. As protein: CASSPGLGQGNTIYF.

This sequence joins TRBV7-2 and TRBJ2-5, with D possibly TRBD2 on 5 matching bases. The germline gives CDR1 SGHTA, CDR2 FQGNSA. There are 14 residues in the CDR3. V lost 7 bases, J lost 1 base, and 13 bases lay in between. The CDR3: CASTPGTPQETQYF. CDR3 bases: TGTGCCAGCACCCCGGGAACCCCCCAAGAGACCCAGTACTTC.